The source of this TCR beta chain is a study of cytomegalovirus exposure and HLA in healthy donors. General study findings and limits: Cytomegalovirus status was reportedly diagnosed by the classifier with high specificity and sensitivity. The study flagged around 150 TCR beta chains as cytomegalovirus-associated.

Assay: immunoSEQ multiplex PCR; the TCRdb copy retains only in-frame clones and omits some. The table records 150,000 to 200,000 clones, about 90% of them present only once. About this clone itself: Its antigen is as yet unknown.

Germline trimming cut 1 base from V and 2 bases from J; bases unmatched to any gene: 5. From germline, CDR1 is MNHEY and CDR2 SVGAGI. The CDR3 runs 16 residues. Sequencing input: PBMCs. This chain joins TRBV6-5 and TRBJ2-5; 9 positions agree with TRBD2. The TCR was taken from a woman aged 18-29 years in good health and CMV-seropositive. Here the CDR3 reads CASSYLAGVPQETQYF. The CDR3 bases are TGTGCCAGCAGTTACTTAGCGGGAGTTCCGCAAGAGACCCAGTACTTC.